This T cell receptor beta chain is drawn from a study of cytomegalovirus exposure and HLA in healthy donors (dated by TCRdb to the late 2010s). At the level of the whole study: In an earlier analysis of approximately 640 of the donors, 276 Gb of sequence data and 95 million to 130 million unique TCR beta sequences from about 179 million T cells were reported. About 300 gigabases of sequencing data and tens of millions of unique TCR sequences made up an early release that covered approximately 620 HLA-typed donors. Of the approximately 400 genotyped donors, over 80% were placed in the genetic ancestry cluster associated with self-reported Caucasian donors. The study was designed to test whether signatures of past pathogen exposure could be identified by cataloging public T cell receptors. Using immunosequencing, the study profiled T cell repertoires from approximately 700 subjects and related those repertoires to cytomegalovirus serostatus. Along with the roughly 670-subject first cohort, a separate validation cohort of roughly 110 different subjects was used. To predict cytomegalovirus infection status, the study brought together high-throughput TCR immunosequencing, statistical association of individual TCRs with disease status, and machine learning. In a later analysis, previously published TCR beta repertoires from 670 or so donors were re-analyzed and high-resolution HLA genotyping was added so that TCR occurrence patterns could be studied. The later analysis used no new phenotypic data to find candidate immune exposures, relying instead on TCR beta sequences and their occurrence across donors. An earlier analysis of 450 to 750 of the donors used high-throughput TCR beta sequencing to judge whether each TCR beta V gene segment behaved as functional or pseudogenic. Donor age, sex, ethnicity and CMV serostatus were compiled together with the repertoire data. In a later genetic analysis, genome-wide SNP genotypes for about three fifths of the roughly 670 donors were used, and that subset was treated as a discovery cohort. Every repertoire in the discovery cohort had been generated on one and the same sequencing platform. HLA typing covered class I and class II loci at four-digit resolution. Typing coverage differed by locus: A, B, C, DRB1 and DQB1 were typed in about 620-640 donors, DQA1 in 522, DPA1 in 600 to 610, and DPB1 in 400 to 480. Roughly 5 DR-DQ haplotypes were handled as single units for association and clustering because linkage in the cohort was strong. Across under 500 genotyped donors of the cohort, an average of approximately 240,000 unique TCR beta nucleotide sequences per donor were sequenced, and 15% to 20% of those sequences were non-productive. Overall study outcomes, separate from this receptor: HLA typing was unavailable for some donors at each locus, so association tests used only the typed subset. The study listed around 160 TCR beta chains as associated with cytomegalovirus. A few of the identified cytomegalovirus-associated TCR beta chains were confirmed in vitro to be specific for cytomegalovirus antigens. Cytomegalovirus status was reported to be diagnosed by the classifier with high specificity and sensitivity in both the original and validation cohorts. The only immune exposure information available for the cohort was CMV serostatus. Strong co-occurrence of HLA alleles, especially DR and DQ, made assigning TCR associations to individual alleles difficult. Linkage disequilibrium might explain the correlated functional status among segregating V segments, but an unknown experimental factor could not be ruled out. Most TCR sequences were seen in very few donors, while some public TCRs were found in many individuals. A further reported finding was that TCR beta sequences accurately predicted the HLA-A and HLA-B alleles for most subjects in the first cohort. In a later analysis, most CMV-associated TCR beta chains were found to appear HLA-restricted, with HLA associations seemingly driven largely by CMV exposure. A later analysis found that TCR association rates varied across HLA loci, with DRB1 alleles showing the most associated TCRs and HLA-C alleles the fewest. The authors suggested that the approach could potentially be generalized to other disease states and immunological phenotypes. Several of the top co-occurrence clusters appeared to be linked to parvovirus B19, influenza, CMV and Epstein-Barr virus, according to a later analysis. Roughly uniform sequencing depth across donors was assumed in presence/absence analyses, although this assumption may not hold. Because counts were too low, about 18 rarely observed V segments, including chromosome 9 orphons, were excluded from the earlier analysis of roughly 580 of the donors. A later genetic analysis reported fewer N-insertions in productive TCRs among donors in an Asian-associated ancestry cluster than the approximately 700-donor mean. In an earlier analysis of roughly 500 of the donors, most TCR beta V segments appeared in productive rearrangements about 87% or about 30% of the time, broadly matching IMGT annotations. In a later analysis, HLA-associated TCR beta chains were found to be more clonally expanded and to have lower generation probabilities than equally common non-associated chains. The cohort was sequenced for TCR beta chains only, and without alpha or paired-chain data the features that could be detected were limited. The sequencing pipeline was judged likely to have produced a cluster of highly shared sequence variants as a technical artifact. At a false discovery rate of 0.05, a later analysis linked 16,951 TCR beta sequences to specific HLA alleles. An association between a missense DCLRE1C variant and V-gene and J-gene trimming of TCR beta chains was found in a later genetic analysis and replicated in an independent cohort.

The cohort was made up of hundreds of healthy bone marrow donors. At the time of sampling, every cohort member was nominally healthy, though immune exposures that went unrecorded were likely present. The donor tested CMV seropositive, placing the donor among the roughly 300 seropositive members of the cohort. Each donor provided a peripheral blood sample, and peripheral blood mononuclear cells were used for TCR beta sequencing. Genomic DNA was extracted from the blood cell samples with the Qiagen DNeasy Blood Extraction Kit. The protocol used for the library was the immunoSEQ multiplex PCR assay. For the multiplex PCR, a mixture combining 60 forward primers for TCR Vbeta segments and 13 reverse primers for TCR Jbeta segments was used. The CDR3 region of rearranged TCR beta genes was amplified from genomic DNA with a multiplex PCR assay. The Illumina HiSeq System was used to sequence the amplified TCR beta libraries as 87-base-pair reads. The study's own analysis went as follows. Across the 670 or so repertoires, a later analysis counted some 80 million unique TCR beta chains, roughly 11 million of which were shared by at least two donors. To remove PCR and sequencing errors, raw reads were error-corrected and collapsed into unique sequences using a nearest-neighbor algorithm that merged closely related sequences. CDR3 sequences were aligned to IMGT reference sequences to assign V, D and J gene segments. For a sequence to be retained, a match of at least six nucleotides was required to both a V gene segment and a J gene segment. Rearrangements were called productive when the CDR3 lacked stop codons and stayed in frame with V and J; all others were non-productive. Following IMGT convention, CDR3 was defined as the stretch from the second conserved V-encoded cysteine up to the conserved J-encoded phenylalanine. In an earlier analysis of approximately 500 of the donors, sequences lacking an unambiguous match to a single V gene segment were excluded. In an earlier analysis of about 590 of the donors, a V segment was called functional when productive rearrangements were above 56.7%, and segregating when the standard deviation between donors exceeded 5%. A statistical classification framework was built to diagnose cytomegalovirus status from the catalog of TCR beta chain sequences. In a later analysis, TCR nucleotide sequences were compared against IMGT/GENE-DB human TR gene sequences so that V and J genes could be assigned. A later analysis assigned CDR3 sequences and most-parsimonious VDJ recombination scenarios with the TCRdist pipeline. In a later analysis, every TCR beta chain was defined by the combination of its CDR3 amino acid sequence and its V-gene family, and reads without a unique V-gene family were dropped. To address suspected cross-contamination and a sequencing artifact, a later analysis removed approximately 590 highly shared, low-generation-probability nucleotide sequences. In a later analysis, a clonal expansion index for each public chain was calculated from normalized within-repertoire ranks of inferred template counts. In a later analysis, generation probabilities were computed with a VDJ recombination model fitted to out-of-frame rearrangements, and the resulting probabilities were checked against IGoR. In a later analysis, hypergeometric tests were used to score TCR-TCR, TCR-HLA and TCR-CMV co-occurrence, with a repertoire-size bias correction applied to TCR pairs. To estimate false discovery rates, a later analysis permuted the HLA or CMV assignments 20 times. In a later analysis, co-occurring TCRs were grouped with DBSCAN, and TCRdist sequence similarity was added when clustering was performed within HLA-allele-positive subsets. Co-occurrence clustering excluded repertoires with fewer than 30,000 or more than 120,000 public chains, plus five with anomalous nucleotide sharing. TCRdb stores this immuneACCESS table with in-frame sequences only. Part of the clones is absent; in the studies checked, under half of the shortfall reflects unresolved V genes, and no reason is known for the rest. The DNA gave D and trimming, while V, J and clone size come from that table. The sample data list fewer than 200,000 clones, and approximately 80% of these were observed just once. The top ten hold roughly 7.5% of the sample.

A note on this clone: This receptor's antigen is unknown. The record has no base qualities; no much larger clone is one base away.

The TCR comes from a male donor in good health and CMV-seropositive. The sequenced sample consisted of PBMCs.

The CDR3: CASSYSKTGIYGYTF. The DNA is TGTGCCAGCAGTTACTCGAAAACAGGGATCTATGGCTACACCTTC. The V and J genes are TRBV6-5 and TRBJ1-2; possibly the D gene is TRBD1, per 6 matching bases. The germline ends are 12 bases apart after V is trimmed by 0 bases and J by 4 bases. Per the germline V gene, MNHEY is the CDR1 and SVGAGI is the CDR2. The CDR3 measures 15 amino acids from cysteine to phenylalanine. Just the 45-base CDR3 DNA is kept, in frame starting at base 1.